This TCR beta chain was found in a study of blood T cells in healthy people across ages. General study points: Whereas aged donors had fewer naive CD4+ cells, long-lived donors had more of them and higher diversity.

V gave up 0 bases and J gave up 6 bases, with 18 bases separating them. This CDR3 region has 17 residues. The germline V gene has CDR1 LNHNV and CDR2 YYDKDF (reference sequence). A second PCR, run for about 6 to 11 cycles, used a sample-barcoded 5' primer plus a J-beta primer mix. From the 5' RACE reads, TCRdb called clonotypes with MiXCR, one entry per CDR3 protein. The data hold roughly 1.5 million distinct CDR3 sequences, with under 55% observed a single time. Note on this clonotype: As yet, its antigen is unknown.

The receptor was isolated from a woman younger than 35 in good health. This chain links TRBV15 with TRBJ2-1, with D possibly being TRBD1 (6 bases). What was sequenced was blood. The CDR3 DNA reads as TGTGCCACCAGCAGAGATCAGGGGATTCGGTACTTCAATGAGCAGTTCTTC. Translation: CATSRDQGIRYFNEQFF.